This T cell receptor (beta chain) emerged from a study of cytomegalovirus exposure and HLA in healthy donors. Study information: Of a few hundred genotyped donors, roughly 81% clustered with self-reported Caucasian donors.

The V gene lost 6 bases and the J gene lost 6 bases, with 14 bases spanning the gap. CDR3 length: 14 residues. Looked up from germline, CDR1 is SNHLY and CDR2 is FYNNEI. It was with 60 Vbeta and 13 Jbeta primers that the PCR ran. The repertoire was sequenced with immunoSEQ multiplex PCR; TCRdb's copy has only in-frame clones and lacks some. The sample shows tens of thousands of clones, roughly two thirds of them seen only once. Material: PBMCs. This clonotype was obtained from a woman aged 45-65 years in good health and CMV-seropositive. The V and J genes are TRBV2 and TRBJ2-2, with a possible D match to TRBD1 (6 bases). CDR3 sequence reads: CASSPWTEAGELFF. The CDR3 region has the DNA TGTGCCAGCAGCCCCTGGACAGAGGCCGGGGAGCTGTTTTTT.